The 26 T cell receptor beta chains listed next were all sequenced from one sample in a study of cytomegalovirus exposure and HLA in healthy donors. PCR amplification relied on 60 Vbeta primers (plus 13 Jbeta primers). Clones were read by immunoSEQ multiplex PCR, and TCRdb kept only the in-frame ones, dropping some. The table shows 60,000 or so clones, with 75% to 80% occurring only once. The specimen sequenced was PBMCs. These receptors all come from a female donor in good health and CMV-seronegative.

This chain joins TRBV11-2 and TRBJ2-7; a weak D match, TRBD2 (7 bases). Germline CDR1 and CDR2: SGHAT and FQNNGV. Trimming cost V 5 bases and J 4 bases, with 18 bases left between them. The CDR3 sequence is 15 residues long. As DNA, the CDR3 is TGTGCCAGCAGCGGGGGAGGGGGGGGAAATTACGAGCAGTACTTC. It codes for CASSGGGGGNYEQYF.

The chain uses TRBV18 and TRBJ2-5, with 8 nucleotides matching TRBD1. V shed 3 bases and J 2 bases; nucleotides not matched to a gene: 2. This CDR3 has 14 amino acids. Germline-derived CDR1 and CDR2 are KGHSH and LQKENI. Here the CDR3 DNA reads TGTGCCAGCTCACCGGACAGGGCACAAGAGACCCAGTACTTC. Residues: CASSPDRAQETQYF.

The J gene is TRBJ1-2, the V gene TRBV6-6, with a tentative D call TRBD1 (6 bases). There are 15 residues in the CDR3. V shed 6 bases and J shed 4 bases, with 18 bases lying between them. CDR1 and CDR2 from the germline V gene are MNHNY and SVGAGI (reference sequence). CDR3 in amino acids: CASSRPGGVGYGYTF. In nucleotides, the CDR3 is TGTGCCAGCAGCCGTCCTGGGGGCGTGGGCTATGGCTACACCTTC.

The CDR3 DNA reads TGCGCCAGCAGTCGGGGACTAGCGGGGGCCTACGAGCAGTACTTC. It encodes CASSRGLAGAYEQYF. The chain has TRBV4-3 and TRBJ2-7, with 14 positions matching TRBD2. The CDR3 has 15 residues. CDR1 LGHNA and CDR2 YSLEER come from the germline V gene. Trimming took 6 bases from V and 2 from J; bases not matched to a gene: 3.

The CDR3 loop reads CASSPFGGEETQYF. CDR3 sequence (DNA): TGTGCCAGCAGCCCCTTCGGGGGGGAAGAGACCCAGTACTTC. The chain has TRBV7-2 and TRBJ2-7, with TRBD2 matching over 8 bases. The J call is in doubt because the DNA end fits TRBJ2-5 better. Germline V gene lookup returns CDR1 SGHTA and CDR2 FQGNSA. This CDR3 is built from 14 residues.

This clone occurred a few times. This sequence joins TRBV21-1 and TRBJ1-1. TRBV21-1 is a pseudogene locus. The CDR3 spans 12 residues. CDR3: CASTPSSPEAFF. CDR3 DNA sequence: TGTGCCAGCACCCCCTCTAGTCCTGAAGCTTTCTTT.

CDR3 sequence reads: CASSRYSGERTDTQYF. As DNA, the CDR3 is TGTGCCAGCAGCCGATATAGCGGGGAACGCACAGATACGCAGTATTTT. This chain links TRBV14 with TRBJ2-3; 8 bases are a match to TRBD2. The CDR3 sequence is 16 residues long. Germline lookup yields CDR1 SGHDN and CDR2 FVKESK. V was pared by 4 bases and J by 1 base, with 7 bases of the junction left unmatched.

The chain recombines TRBV5-6 with TRBJ1-5, with D maybe TRBD1 (6 bases). With 0 bases removed from V and 0 bases from J, the gap between germline ends came to 13 bases. CDR3 size: 17 residues. Germline values: CDR1 SGHDT, CDR2 YYEEEE. This chain's CDR3 is CASSLAKWGLSNQPQHF. The CDR3 nucleotides are TGTGCCAGCAGCTTGGCCAAGTGGGGGCTTAGCAATCAGCCCCAGCATTTT.

The chain has TRBV4-3 and TRBJ2-7; D might be TRBD2 (6 bases). The CDR3 sequence is 16 residues long. The germline gives CDR1 LGHNA, CDR2 YSLEER. Trimming took off 0 bases at V and 3 bases at J, with 15 bases between the two ends. The CDR3 region has the DNA TGCGCCAGCAGCCAAGATCCGCGGCCGGACTACTACGAGCAGTACTTC. It codes for CASSQDPRPDYYEQYF.

The chain uses TRBV29-1 and TRBJ2-1; 8 nucleotides agree with TRBD2. The CDR3 is 15 amino acids. In germline, CDR1 is SQVTM, CDR2 ANQGSEA. The ends lost 3 bases at V and 6 bases at J; junction bases unmatched: 10. CDR3 protein: CSVDSPGGAGNEQFF. Here the CDR3 DNA reads TGCAGCGTTGATAGTCCCGGGGGGGCCGGCAATGAGCAGTTCTTC.

In this sample, this clone turned up a few times. Here the CDR3 DNA reads TGTGCCAGCAGCCCCGGTTCCTACGAGCAGTACTTC. Translating gives CASSPGSYEQYF. The gene calls are TRBV25-1 and TRBJ2-5; unclear D gene. The J call may be mistaken, given a closer DNA end match to TRBJ2-7. Germline V lookup: CDR1 MGHDK, CDR2 SYGVNS. The CDR3 runs to 12 residues.

This clone was observed a few times. CDR3 sequence reads: CATRTSGGSYNEQFF. The CDR3 nucleotides read TGTGCTACCCGGACTAGCGGGGGGTCCTACAATGAGCAGTTCTTC. The rearrangement links TRBV5-6 to TRBJ2-1; TRBD2 agrees at 14 bases. The CDR3 extends over 15 amino acids. Germline V lookup: CDR1 SGHDT, CDR2 YYEEEE.

In this sample, this clone turned up a few times. The V gene is TRBV6-6, the J gene TRBJ2-6; 7 nucleotides line up with TRBD1. Germline CDR1 and CDR2: MNHNY and SVGAGI (reference sequence). This CDR3 is built from 15 residues. The J segment lost 2 bases and the V segment lost 6 bases, leaving 4 bases of the junction unmatched. In DNA, the CDR3 is TGTGCCAGCAGAACGACAGGGCCTGGGGCCAACGTCCTGACTTTC. Translation: CASRTTGPGANVLTF.

This rearrangement joins TRBV11-3 to TRBJ2-7; 8 bases are a match to TRBD1. CDR1 is SGHNT and CDR2 is YENEEA in the germline V gene. The J segment lost 4 bases and the V segment lost 0 bases, leaving 5 bases of the junction unmatched. This CDR3 has 15 amino acids. CDR3 in DNA: TGTGCCAGCAGCTTAGAGGCAGGGGGCGGTTACGAGCAGTACTTC. Translation: CASSLEAGGGYEQYF.

The rearrangement joins TRBV5-8 to TRBJ1-5, with D possibly being TRBD1 (5 bases). The V end lost 6 bases, the J end lost 6 bases, and 19 bases lay between the germline ends. This CDR3 spans 15 amino acids. Germline CDR1 SGHTS, CDR2 YDEGEE. The CDR3 bases are TGTGCCAGCAATCCCCAGGAGGGGTCCGGTCAGCCCCAGCATTTT. Its protein product is CASNPQEGSGQPQHF.

The rearrangement uses TRBV7-9 and TRBJ2-7; tentative D call: TRBD2 (7 bases). The germline V gene encodes CDR1 SEHNR and CDR2 FQNEAQ (reference sequence). V was shortened by 5 bases and J by 0 bases, with 20 bases between the two germline ends. This CDR3 is 17 amino acids long. This chain's CDR3 is CASSPPVGGLLSYEQYF. CDR3 nucleotides: TGTGCCAGCAGCCCACCCGTCGGGGGGCTTCTCTCCTACGAGCAGTACTTC.

This clone was counted between two and nine times. The gene calls are TRBV4-3 and TRBJ2-5; a possible D gene is TRBD2 (5 bases). This CDR3 has 13 residues. The V gene's germline CDR1 is LGHNA and CDR2 YSLEER. V shed 0 bases and J shed 10 bases, with 12 bases lying between them. For the CDR3, the DNA is TGCGCCAGCAGCCAAGATGGAGGATCAGGCCAGTACTTC. As protein: CASSQDGGSGQYF.

The V gene is TRBV15, the J gene TRBJ2-2; TRBD1 matches at 9 bases. V gave up 0 bases and J gave up 5 bases; unmatched junction bases: 4. Germline CDR1 and CDR2: LNHNV and YYDKDF (reference sequence). The CDR3 has 16 amino acids. The CDR3: CATSRDGTGLTGELFF. The CDR3 DNA reads as TGTGCCACCAGCAGAGATGGGACAGGGTTAACCGGGGAGCTGTTTTTT.

The J gene is TRBJ2-1, the V gene TRBV7-2; TRBD2 is a possible D gene (6 bases). V shed 0 bases and J shed 3 bases, with 12 bases lying between them. The CDR3 loop spans 16 amino acids. Germline V CDR1 and CDR2: SGHTA, FQGNSA. This CDR3 reads CASSLAEGMLYNEQFF. CDR3 in DNA: TGTGCCAGCAGCTTAGCGGAGGGTATGCTCTACAATGAGCAGTTCTTC. Full variable domain (rest looked up from reference TRBV7-2 and TRBJ2-1): GAGVSQSPSNKVTEKGKDVELRCDPISGHTALYWYRQSLGQGLEFLIYFQGNSAPDKSGLPSDRFSAERTGGSVSTLTIQRTQQEDSAVYLCASSLAEGMLYNEQFFGPGTRLTVL.

V gene TRBV19 combines with J gene TRBJ1-2; the D gene is possibly TRBD1 (5 bases). Germline CDR1 and CDR2: LNHDA and SQIVND (reference sequence). This CDR3 is built from 15 residues. Trimming pared 0 bases from V and 5 bases from J, leaving 13 bases between. The CDR3 bases are TGTGCCAGTAGTATAGAACCGACAGAGCCGTATGGCTACACCTTC. It specifies CASSIEPTEPYGYTF. The whole variable domain, remainder taken from reference TRBV19 and TRBJ1-2, is DGGITQSPKYLFRKEGQNVTLSCEQNLNHDAMYWYRQDPGQGLRLIYYSQIVNDFQKGDIAEGYSVSREKKESFPLTVTSAQKNPTAFYLCASSIEPTEPYGYTFGSGTRLTVV.

This chain connects TRBV11-1 to TRBJ2-5, with D perhaps TRBD1 (6 bases). V lost 5 bases to trimming and J lost 0 bases, with 10 bases between them. CDR1 and CDR2 from the germline V gene are SGHAT and FQDESV (reference sequence). This CDR3 has 14 amino acids. The CDR3 sequence is CASSKTGYQETQYF. The CDR3 DNA sequence: TGTGCCAGCAGCAAAACAGGGTACCAAGAGACCCAGTACTTC.

V and J are TRBV30 and TRBJ1-5, with D perhaps TRBD1 (5 bases). Trimming stripped 2 bases from V and 3 bases from J, with 11 bases between. Per germline, CDR1 GTSNPN and CDR2 SVGIG (reference sequence). CDR3 length equals 14 residues. The CDR3 DNA follows: TGTGCCTGGAGTCGAGGCAGGGTCAATCAGCCCCAGCATTTT. Translating gives CAWSRGRVNQPQHF.

The rearrangement uses TRBV6-5 and TRBJ1-4; D not resolved. V lost 2 bases and J lost 8, with 9 bases in between. This CDR3 is built from 13 residues. Germline V CDR1 and CDR2: MNHEY, SVGAGI. Here the CDR3 DNA reads TGTGCCAGCAGTTACGCGGTGAAGGAAAAACTGTTTTTT. It is translated as CASSYAVKEKLFF.

In nucleotides, the CDR3 is TGTGCCAGTAGTATTAGCGGGAGCAATTACAATGAGCAGTTCTTC. It encodes CASSISGSNYNEQFF. The genes are TRBV19 and TRBJ2-1; 9 bases map to TRBD2. The junction had 4 bases not matched to a gene; V was cut back by 3 bases and J by 4 bases. The CDR3 runs 15 residues. CDR1 and CDR2 from the germline V gene are LNHDA and SQIVND (reference sequence). Full variable domain (missing parts from reference TRBV19 and TRBJ2-1): DGGITQSPKYLFRKEGQNVTLSCEQNLNHDAMYWYRQDPGQGLRLIYYSQIVNDFQKGDIAEGYSVSREKKESFPLTVTSAQKNPTAFYLCASSISGSNYNEQFFGPGTRLTVL.

Of note for this clone: The identical CDR3 is also encoded by other nucleotide sequences in the sample. CDR3 sequence: CASSLSIGTSGRATETQYF. The CDR3 DNA follows: TGTGCCAGCAGTTTAAGTATTGGGACGAGCGGGAGGGCCACGGAGACCCAGTACTTC. The genes are TRBV27 and TRBJ2-5; 10 bases line up with TRBD2. Germline CDR1 and CDR2: MNHEY and SMNVEV (reference sequence). The length of the CDR3 is 19 residues. With V trimmed by 2 bases and J by 5 bases, 17 bases remained unmatched.

The chain is built from TRBV5-6 and TRBJ1-3; D remains unclear. Trimming cost V 4 bases and J 0 bases, with 11 bases left between them. Germline values: CDR1 SGHDT, CDR2 YYEEEE. This CDR3 contains 15 residues. The DNA of the CDR3 is TGTGCCAGCAGCCTCGGTCCGAGCTCTGGAAACACCATATATTTT. Amino acids: CASSLGPSSGNTIYF.